Below are 30 T cell receptor beta chains sequenced from a single sample in a study of beta chain features in type 1 diabetes. Findings and limits, study-wide: Shorter TCRB CDR3s, moderately but significantly so, were found in Type 1 diabetes patients in all four CD4+ subsets.

Sequencing targeted expressed TCRB transcripts, as all isolated RNA had been reverse transcribed. TCRdb keeps only in-frame clones here, not all; method: immunoSEQ multiplex PCR. Of 40,000 to 65,000 clones in the sample, 55% to 75% were seen once. No antigen is known for these receptors. The material sequenced was stem cell memory CD4+ T cells from blood. The source is a woman aged 25 to 45 with type 1 diabetes.

The V and J genes are TRBV18 and TRBJ1-1; D is perhaps TRBD1 (5 bases). Trimming removed 6 bases at V and 1 base at J, with 9 bases between. This CDR3 region has 13 residues. CDR1 and CDR2 from the germline V gene are KGHSH and LQKENI. The CDR3: CASSGATNTEAFF. The DNA for the CDR3 is TGTGCCAGCTCTGGGGCGACGAACACTGAAGCTTTCTTT.

In this sample, this clone turned up a few times. The chain couples TRBV5-4 to TRBJ2-5, with 7 bases lining up with TRBD2. This CDR3 spans 15 amino acids. J gave up 1 base and V 4 bases, and 7 bases lay outside the gene matches. From germline, CDR1 is SGHNT and CDR2 YYREEE (reference sequence). CDR3 coding DNA: TGTGCCAGCAGCACCTTAAGCGGGATCCAAGAGACCCAGTACTTC. Protein sequence: CASSTLSGIQETQYF.

The chain joins TRBV6-5 to TRBJ2-4, with 7 positions matching TRBD1. In germline, CDR1 is MNHEY, CDR2 SVGAGI. J was trimmed by 4 bases and V by 4 bases; bases with no gene match: 4. The length of the CDR3 is 14 residues. The CDR3 loop is CASSFSGGKNIQYF. The DNA for the CDR3 is TGTGCCAGCAGTTTTTCAGGGGGTAAAAACATTCAGTACTTC.

The genes are TRBV28 and TRBJ1-1; the match to TRBD1 covers 7 bases. Per the germline V gene, CDR1 is MDHEN and CDR2 is SYDVKM. Trimming took 2 bases from V and 0 from J; bases not matched to a gene: 3. This CDR3 region has 15 residues. CDR3 nucleotide sequence: TGTGCCAGCAGTTTAGGGACAGCCATGAACACTGAAGCTTTCTTT. Protein product: CASSLGTAMNTEAFF.

The genes are TRBV5-1 and TRBJ2-7; TRBD1 matches 9 bases. V dropped 4 bases and J dropped 6; count of bases not matched to a gene: 8. The CDR3 is 14 residues long. Germline values: CDR1 SGHRS, CDR2 YFSETQ. CDR3 sequence: CASSLGTGTGEQYF. DNA of the CDR3: TGCGCCAGCAGCCTCGGGACAGGGACTGGCGAGCAGTACTTC.

The V and J genes are TRBV19 and TRBJ2-1; no clear D. Trimming cost V 5 bases and J 0 bases, with 11 bases left between them. Germline lookup yields CDR1 LNHDA and CDR2 SQIVND (reference sequence). The CDR3 totals 15 residues. The CDR3: CASSSSRSSYNEQFF. Written as DNA, the CDR3 is TGTGCCAGTAGTTCAAGCCGGAGCTCCTACAATGAGCAGTTCTTC.

This chain uses TRBV10-3 with TRBJ1-2, with TRBD1 identical over 9 bases. In germline, CDR1 is ENHRY, CDR2 SYGVKD. The V gene end was trimmed by 4 bases and the J gene end by 8 bases; junction bases not matched to a gene: 8. This CDR3 region has 14 residues. The CDR3 is CAISGPTGGSGYTF. The CDR3 nucleotides read TGTGCCATCAGTGGGCCGACAGGGGGTTCCGGCTACACCTTC.

The chain recombines TRBV11-2 with TRBJ1-4, with D uncertain. CDR1 is SGHAT and CDR2 is FQNNGV in the germline V gene. V was pared by 5 bases and J by 5 bases, with 3 bases between. The length of the CDR3 is 11 residues. The CDR3 sequence is CASSRNEKLFF. CDR3 DNA sequence: TGTGCCAGCAGCCGGAATGAAAAACTGTTTTTT.

The chain carries TRBV15 and TRBJ2-6, with D perhaps TRBD1 (6 bases). The CDR3 runs to 18 residues. V gave up 0 bases and J gave up 2 bases, with 14 bases separating them. Germline CDR1 LNHNV, CDR2 YYDKDF (reference sequence). CDR3 nucleotide sequence: TGTGCCACCAGCAGAGATTCTCTGGGGGCCACTGGGGCCAACGTCCTGACTTTC. Residues: CATSRDSLGATGANVLTF.

V gene TRBV5-4 combines with J gene TRBJ2-7; 9 positions match TRBD2. The CDR3 length is 15 residues. V lost 4 bases and J lost 4; bases outside the gene matches: 9. The germline V gene encodes CDR1 SGHNT and CDR2 YYREEE (reference sequence). In DNA, the CDR3 is TGTGCCAGCAGCCTGGGAGGGACTAGCCGATACGAGCAGTACTTC. Amino acid sequence: CASSLGGTSRYEQYF. Based on the CDR3 plus reference TRBV5-4 and TRBJ2-7, the full variable domain is ETGVTQSPTHLIKTRGQQVTLRCSSQSGHNTVSWYQQALGQGPQFIFQYYREEENGRGNFPPRFSGLQFPNYSSELNVNALELDDSALYLCASSLGGTSRYEQYFGPGTRLTVT.

V is TRBV5-6 and J is TRBJ2-1; TRBD2 matches at 7 bases. The V and J ends lost 0 bases and 7 bases, in that order; junction bases with no gene match: 7. This CDR3 region has 15 residues. Germline V CDR1 and CDR2: SGHDT, YYEEEE. This chain's CDR3 is CASSLGGRARNEQFF. The CDR3 nucleotides read TGTGCCAGCAGCTTGGGAGGGAGGGCCCGGAATGAGCAGTTCTTC.

V is TRBV5-1 and J is TRBJ2-1, with 8 bases aligning to TRBD1. Germline V gene data show CDR1 as SGHRS and CDR2 as YFSETQ. V was clipped by 2 bases and J by 7 bases; unmatched bases: 5. The CDR3 sequence is 14 residues long. The chain's CDR3 is CASSFRTGSNEQFF. For the CDR3, the DNA is TGCGCCAGCAGCTTCCGGACAGGGAGTAATGAGCAGTTCTTC.

This chain links TRBV10-3 with TRBJ2-7; 9 positions agree with TRBD2. Unmatched junction bases numbered 24, after V lost 10 bases and J lost 5 bases. This CDR3 is built from 18 residues. Germline CDR1 is ENHRY and CDR2 is SYGVKD. This CDR3 is CATMDLSLSAGGPDEQYF. CDR3 bases: TGTGCCACCATGGATTTAAGTCTCTCGGCGGGAGGGCCCGACGAGCAGTACTTC.

V gene TRBV11-3 combines with J gene TRBJ2-7, with 8 bases identical to TRBD2. From germline, CDR1 is SGHNT and CDR2 YENEEA. The V and J ends lost 5 bases and 5 bases, in that order; junction bases with no gene match: 11. The CDR3 spans 15 residues. The CDR3 spells CASSLTSGRGNEQYF. CDR3 in DNA: TGTGCCAGCAGCCTCACTAGCGGACGGGGAAACGAGCAGTACTTC.

Written as DNA, the CDR3 is TGTGCCAGCAGCCTTGTCCCCTCCTACGAGCAGTACTTC. Its protein is CASSLVPSYEQYF. V gene TRBV9 combines with J gene TRBJ2-7; D uncertain. Germline-derived CDR1 and CDR2 are SGDLS and YYNGEE. V gave up 4 bases and J gave up 0 bases, with 8 bases separating them. The length of the CDR3 is 13 residues.

CDR3 coding DNA: TGTGCCAGCAGGAGAGGGGGGGATAGCCATGGGGAATACTTC. It is translated as CASRRGGDSHGEYF. The chain employs TRBV6-1 and TRBJ2-7, with a possible D match to TRBD2 (7 bases). The CDR3 totals 14 residues. V lost 6 bases to trimming and J lost 13 bases, with 25 bases between them. Germline V CDR1 and CDR2: MNHNS, SASEGT.

This clone was recorded a few times. This chain connects TRBV7-2 to TRBJ2-1, with TRBD2 matching over 7 bases. The length of the CDR3 is 13 residues. The germline V gene has CDR1 SGHTA and CDR2 FQGNSA. V lost 1 base, J lost 15 bases, and 9 bases stayed unmatched. The CDR3 DNA is TGTGCCAGCAGCTTAGGACTTTCGAGGGAGGGGTTCTTC. Translated: CASSLGLSREGFF.

The rearrangement links TRBV4-1 to TRBJ2-1; TRBD2 agrees at 8 bases. The germline V gene has CDR1 MGHRA and CDR2 YSYEKL. This CDR3 has 16 residues. The junction had 5 bases not matched to a gene; V was cut back by 0 bases and J by 4 bases. This CDR3 is CASSQDWERGYNEQFF. CDR3 nucleotide sequence: TGCGCCAGCAGCCAAGACTGGGAGCGGGGGTACAATGAGCAGTTCTTC.

This chain links TRBV4-2 with TRBJ2-7, with D unclear. Germline V CDR1 and CDR2: LGHNA, YNFKEQ. The CDR3 totals 13 residues. The V gene lost 3 bases and the J gene lost 3 bases, with 9 bases spanning the gap. The chain's CDR3 is CASSQHSFYEQYF. Written as DNA, the CDR3 is TGTGCCAGCAGCCAGCATAGTTTCTACGAGCAGTACTTC.

The CDR3 DNA reads as TGTGCCAGCAGCTTAGGGGGGAACTATGGCTACACCTTC. Translation gives CASSLGGNYGYTF. V and J are TRBV7-3 and TRBJ1-2; a possible D gene is TRBD1 (5 bases). The CDR3 extends over 13 amino acids. V dropped 2 bases and J dropped 2 bases, with 6 bases sitting between them. CDR1 and CDR2 (germline): SGHTA, FQGTGA. Full variable domain (outside the CDR3, taken from reference TRBV7-3 and TRBJ1-2): GAGVSQTPSNKVTEKGKYVELRCDPISGHTALYWYRQSLGQGPEFLIYFQGTGAADDSGLPNDRFFAVRPEGSVSTLKIQRTERGDSAVYLCASSLGGNYGYTFGSGTRLTVV.

V usage is TRBV6-5 and J usage is TRBJ2-3; 7 bases match TRBD2. This CDR3 region has 14 residues. Germline V lookup: CDR1 MNHEY, CDR2 SVGAGI. Unmatched junction bases numbered 5, after V lost 2 bases and J lost 6 bases. The CDR3: CASSYGTKADTQYF. DNA of the CDR3: TGTGCCAGCAGTTACGGGACTAAGGCGGATACGCAGTATTTT.

This clone was recorded a few times. The CDR3 DNA sequence: TGTGCCAGCAGTTTTTTAGGTCTAGAGTCCCACAATGAGCAGTTCTTC. Protein sequence: CASSFLGLESHNEQFF. The J gene is TRBJ2-1, the V gene TRBV28; D gene unclear. The CDR3 is 16 amino acids. V dropped 3 bases and J dropped 5 bases, with 17 bases sitting between them. CDR1 and CDR2 (germline): MDHEN, SYDVKM.

This clone was recorded a few times. The chain employs TRBV28 and TRBJ2-3; D may be TRBD1 (7 bases). The CDR3 totals 14 residues. V lost 1 base and J 4 bases, leaving 9 bases between the germline ends. Germline V gene data show CDR1 as MDHEN and CDR2 as SYDVKM. The DNA for the CDR3 is TGTGCCAGCAGTTTATTCAGGGGGGCAGATACGCAGTATTTT. Protein sequence: CASSLFRGADTQYF.

This clone has a handful of counts. The CDR3 nucleotides are TGTGCCAGCAGGGGACTGATGGGGGAAAAACTGTTTTTT. It yields the protein CASRGLMGEKLFF. The gene calls are TRBV28 and TRBJ1-4; TRBD1 is a possible D gene (5 bases). Per germline, CDR1 MDHEN and CDR2 SYDVKM. V gave up 6 bases and J gave up 8 bases, with 13 bases separating them. CDR3 size: 13 residues.

The rearrangement uses TRBV7-2 and TRBJ1-2; 7 positions match TRBD1. The CDR3 loop spans 14 amino acids. V lost 7 bases, J lost 3 bases, and 8 bases stayed unmatched. From germline, CDR1 is SGHTA and CDR2 FQGNSA. CDR3 sequence reads: CASTFRTGHYGYTF. The CDR3 DNA sequence: TGTGCCAGCACCTTTAGGACAGGTCACTATGGCTACACCTTC.

V is TRBV21-1 and J is TRBJ2-5; the table's D gene call, TRBD1, was not cross checked with the DNA. TRBV21-1 is a listed pseudogene. This CDR3 has 14 residues. CDR3 in DNA: TGTGCCAGCAGCAAAGCAAGGGGTGGCGAGACCCAGTACTTC. Translation gives CASSKARGGETQYF.

The rearrangement joins TRBV29-1 to TRBJ1-1; the D is unclear. V gave up 6 bases and J gave up 3 bases, with 11 bases separating them. The CDR3 length is 12 residues. Per the germline V gene, CDR1 is SQVTM and CDR2 is ANQGSEA. CDR3 amino acids: CSVAREHTEAFF. The CDR3 region has the DNA TGCAGCGTAGCAAGGGAGCACACTGAAGCTTTCTTT.

This clone was counted between two and nine times. The V call is TRBV29-1, the J call TRBJ2-3, with D tentatively TRBD2 (5 bases). CDR3 length equals 14 residues. V was clipped by 0 bases and J by 1 base, with 8 bases between them. Per germline, CDR1 SQVTM and CDR2 ANQGSEA. Here the CDR3 reads CSVEDPGGTDTQYF. In DNA form, the CDR3 reads TGCAGCGTTGAAGATCCCGGGGGCACAGATACGCAGTATTTT.

V is TRBV21-1 and J is TRBJ2-5; TRBD1 reflects the table's D call only, with no check against the DNA. TRBV21-1 is annotated as a pseudogene. The CDR3 contains 16 residues. The CDR3, as DNA: TGTGCCAGCAGCAACGATCAGGCCAGGGACCAAGAGACCCAGTACTTC. Translated: CASSNDQARDQETQYF.

This clone was seen only once. This rearrangement joins TRBV5-1 to TRBJ1-2, with D perhaps TRBD1 (6 bases). The ends were cut back, 2 bases at V and 1 base at J, with 12 bases in the middle. CDR1 is SGHRS, CDR2 YFSETQ, per germline. CDR3 size: 15 residues. For the CDR3, the DNA is TGCGCCAGCAGCTTAGTCGAGGGGGTTAACTATGGCTACACCTTC. Its protein is CASSLVEGVNYGYTF. The full variable domain, its missing parts supplied by reference TRBV5-1 and TRBJ1-2, is KAGVTQTPRYLIKTRGQQVTLSCSPISGHRSVSWYQQTPGQGLQFLFEYFSETQRNKGNFPGRFSGRQFSNSRSEMNVSTLELGDSALYLCASSLVEGVNYGYTFGSGTRLTVV.